The clone carrying this T cell receptor (beta chain) was counted only a few times. The CDR3 contains 16 residues. CDR1 and CDR2 from the germline V gene are SGHTA and FQGTGA. Trimming removed 0 bases from V and 10 bases from J, with 19 bases in between. Clones were read by immunoSEQ multiplex PCR, and TCRdb kept only the in-frame ones, dropping some. Here the sample spans some 140,000 clones, about 88% being singletons. This specimen belongs to a study of blood T cell repertoires in COVID-19. The rearrangement links TRBV7-3 to TRBJ2-1; the D gene is possibly TRBD1 (6 bases). Sequenced: PBMCs or T cells enriched from blood (not recorded which). This TCR came from a man aged 40-50 years with acute COVID-19. The CDR3 sequence is CASSLTGDTYRGEQFF. CDR3 DNA sequence: TGTGCCAGCAGCTTAACGGGAGATACCTATAGGGGGGAGCAGTTCTTC.